The 17 T cell receptor beta chains given below trace back to one sample, sequenced in a study of shared clonotypes between healthy human individuals. Produced via immunoSEQ multiplex PCR; TCRdb's table is partial and in-frame only. The data show roughly 2 million clones, almost 96% seen once. Sequencing input: naive CD4+ T cells sorted from blood. The subset denotes: CD45RA+ positively selected. The receptors shown here come from a young man in good health.

This rearrangement joins TRBV27 to TRBJ2-3; 7 bases fit TRBD1. The germline CDR1 and CDR2 sequences are MNHEY and SMNVEV (reference sequence). V gave up 5 bases and J gave up 0 bases; unmatched junction bases: 11. The CDR3 has 17 amino acids. The CDR3 DNA reads TGTGCCAGCAGTCTACAGGGGCCCTTGGTTAGCACAGATACGCAGTATTTT. It translates to CASSLQGPLVSTDTQYF.

The V and J genes are TRBV6-5 and TRBJ2-7; D perhaps matches TRBD1 (6 bases). This CDR3 is built from 16 residues. Germline CDR1 reads MNHEY; CDR2 reads SVGAGI. Trimming cost V 2 bases and J 5 bases, with 19 bases left between them. The CDR3 region has the DNA TGTGCCAGCAGTTACCGCTCGACAAACAGGGCCAACGAGCAGTACTTC. It codes for CASSYRSTNRANEQYF.

As to this clone: This specimen includes other DNA sequences encoding the same CDR3. V gene TRBV15 combines with J gene TRBJ2-7; no firm D call. Looked up from germline, CDR1 is LNHNV and CDR2 is YYDKDF (reference sequence). There are 14 residues in the CDR3. The germline V and J ends were trimmed by 1 base and 0 bases, with 7 bases remaining between them. The CDR3 loop is CATSRGGSSYEQYF. DNA for the CDR3: TGTGCCACCAGCAGAGGGGGTAGCTCCTACGAGCAGTACTTC.

This clone was seen a single time. The chain has TRBV11-3 and TRBJ2-6, with no clear D. Trimming cost V 1 base and J 0 bases, with 10 bases left between them. Per the germline V gene, CDR1 is SGHNT and CDR2 is YENEEA. This CDR3 spans 17 amino acids. The CDR3 here is CASSLAPPGSGANVLTF. In DNA, the CDR3 is TGTGCCAGCAGCTTAGCGCCTCCGGGCTCTGGGGCCAACGTCCTGACTTTC.

The chain couples TRBV6-5 to TRBJ2-7; 8 bases agree with TRBD1. This CDR3 comprises 13 residues. V lost 8 bases, J lost 2 bases, and 5 bases stayed unmatched. The germline CDR1 and CDR2 sequences are MNHEY and SVGAGI. The DNA of the CDR3 is TGTGCCAGCGGCAGGGGGCGCACCTACGAGCAGTACTTC. Its protein product is CASGRGRTYEQYF.

The V call is TRBV5-4, the J call TRBJ1-2; D might be TRBD1 (5 bases). The CDR3 covers 12 residues. Per the germline V gene, CDR1 is SGHNT and CDR2 is YYREEE (reference sequence). The germline V and J ends were trimmed by 4 bases and 4 bases, with 8 bases remaining between them. The CDR3 nucleotides are TGTGCCAGCAGCCCGCAGGGCTATGGCTACACCTTC. Amino acids: CASSPQGYGYTF.

The V call is TRBV19, the J call TRBJ1-2, with D perhaps matching TRBD1 (6 bases). CDR1 is LNHDA, CDR2 SQIVND, per germline (reference sequence). Trimming took off 8 bases at V and 6 bases at J, with 13 bases between the two ends. There are 12 residues in the CDR3. CDR3 protein: CASRTANHGYTF. As DNA, the CDR3 is TGTGCCAGTCGGACAGCCAACCATGGCTACACCTTC.

This clone occurred once. The chain is built from TRBV5-4 and TRBJ1-1; 9 bases match TRBD1. Trimming at V came to 0 bases and at J to 10 bases, leaving 10 bases not matched to a gene. CDR3 length equals 15 residues. Germline CDR1 and CDR2: SGHNT and YYREEE (reference sequence). In DNA, the CDR3 is TGTGCCAGCAGCTTGGAAGCACAGGGGGCCGACCTAGCTTTCTTT. Its protein product is CASSLEAQGADLAFF.

This clone was recorded once. This chain uses TRBV10-1 with TRBJ1-1; D gene unclear. The CDR3 is 15 amino acids. V dropped 3 bases and J dropped 5 bases, with 16 bases sitting between them. CDR1 and CDR2 (germline): WNHNN, SYGVQD (reference sequence). CDR3 loop: CASSESAALGTEAFF. CDR3 sequence (DNA): TGCGCCAGCAGTGAATCGGCGGCCCTGGGGACTGAAGCTTTCTTT.

The CDR3 spells CASSLITTEQYF. In DNA form, the CDR3 reads TGTGCCAGCAGCTTGATTACAACCGAGCAGTACTTC. The rearrangement uses TRBV7-2 and TRBJ2-7; no firm D call. Trimming cost V 3 bases and J 6 bases, with 9 bases left between them. This CDR3 region has 12 residues. Germline loops: CDR1 SGHTA, CDR2 FQGNSA. The complete variable domain, with remaining parts taken from reference TRBV7-2 and TRBJ2-7, reads GAGVSQSPSNKVTEKGKDVELRCDPISGHTALYWYRQSLGQGLEFLIYFQGNSAPDKSGLPSDRFSAERTGGSVSTLTIQRTQQEDSAVYLCASSLITTEQYFGPGTRLTVT.

The V call is TRBV10-3, the J call TRBJ2-2; weak D call: TRBD1 (5 bases). The V end lost 6 bases, the J end lost 4 bases, and 15 bases lay between the germline ends. Germline V lookup: CDR1 ENHRY, CDR2 SYGVKD. The CDR3 extends over 15 amino acids. As DNA, the CDR3 is TGTGCCATCAGCTCACAGGCAATGGGCACCGGGGAGCTGTTTTTT. It translates to CAISSQAMGTGELFF.

The chain recombines TRBV5-4 with TRBJ1-4; TRBD1 is a possible D gene (5 bases). In germline, CDR1 is SGHNT, CDR2 YYREEE (reference sequence). This CDR3 is built from 15 residues. V dropped 4 bases and J dropped 0 bases, with 10 bases sitting between them. This chain's CDR3 is CASSRAGATNEKLFF. In nucleotides, the CDR3 is TGTGCCAGCAGCCGTGCGGGGGCAACTAATGAAAAACTGTTTTTT.

CDR3 loop: CAWTQGIGDHTDEQYF. In DNA form, the CDR3 reads TGTGCCTGGACTCAAGGTATTGGGGACCATACCGACGAGCAGTACTTC. The J gene is TRBJ2-7, the V gene TRBV30; perhaps D is TRBD1 or TRBD2 (5 bases each). In germline, CDR1 is GTSNPN, CDR2 SVGIG (reference sequence). The V gene lost 4 bases and the J gene lost 5 bases, with 24 bases spanning the gap. The CDR3 is 16 residues long.

V is TRBV11-2 and J is TRBJ2-5; 9 positions agree with TRBD1. The CDR3 length is 16 residues. V was clipped by 3 bases and J by 5 bases; unmatched bases: 10. The germline gives CDR1 SGHAT, CDR2 FQNNGV. As DNA, the CDR3 is TGTGCCAGCAGCTTCACCGGGACAGGGTTGAGGGAGACCCAGTACTTC. Its protein is CASSFTGTGLRETQYF.

The V and J genes are TRBV5-1 and TRBJ1-1, with D tentatively TRBD1 (5 bases). Germline-derived CDR1 and CDR2 are SGHRS and YFSETQ. V was shortened by 4 bases and J by 5 bases, with 15 bases between the two germline ends. The CDR3 loop spans 14 amino acids. CDR3 DNA: TGCGCCAGCAGCCCCGACGGGGGGACGACTGAAGCTTTCTTT. Encoded protein: CASSPDGGTTEAFF.

The CDR3 DNA sequence: TGTGCCAGCTCACGTGGGGGGATCGACTATGGCTACACCTTC. It translates to CASSRGGIDYGYTF. V and J are TRBV18 and TRBJ1-2; TRBD1 might be the D (5 bases). The CDR3 runs to 14 residues. V lost 4 bases, J lost 3 bases, and 12 bases lay in between. The germline CDR1 and CDR2 sequences are KGHSH and LQKENI.

The chain recombines TRBV5-1 with TRBJ1-1; 7 bases agree with TRBD1. Germline V gene data show CDR1 as SGHRS and CDR2 as YFSETQ. V gave up 4 bases and J gave up 7 bases; unmatched junction bases: 16. The CDR3 is 16 amino acids. In DNA, the CDR3 is TGCGCCAGCAGCCCTCTGACAGGGTCGGGAATTATTGAAGCTTTCTTT. It translates to CASSPLTGSGIIEAFF.